The T cell receptor (beta chain) described here comes from a study of blood T cell repertoires in COVID-19. The protocol was immunoSEQ multiplex PCR, while the TCRdb copy is restricted to in-frame clones and leaves out a portion. Of roughly 520,000 clones listed, over 75% are singletons. The receptor was derived from a woman in her 40s who had recovered from COVID-19. Sequenced material: PBMCs or T cells enriched from blood (not recorded which).

The CDR3 sequence: CASSQDRGHFSSYNEQFF. The CDR3 nucleotides read TGCGCCAGCAGCCAAGATCGGGGACACTTCAGCTCCTACAATGAGCAGTTCTTC. The gene calls are TRBV4-3 and TRBJ2-1; a weak D match, TRBD1 (6 bases). The V end lost 0 bases, the J end lost 0 bases, and 15 bases lay between the germline ends. CDR1 is LGHNA and CDR2 is YSLEER in the germline V gene. The CDR3 extends over 18 amino acids.